These T cell receptor beta chains were read from a single sample in a study of radiotherapy plus CTLA-4 blockade in lung cancer. Data came from immunoSEQ multiplex PCR; TCRdb stores just in-frame clones and leaves some out. The table lists around 91,000 clones, roughly 88% of them singletons, with roughly 4.9% in the top ten. This material consisted of peripheral blood, taken from a patient treated with radiotherapy plus ipilimumab. All receptors come from a human donor with non-small cell lung cancer that progressed on radiotherapy plus ipilimumab. CDR3s include the opening cysteine and the closing phenylalanine or tryptophan. The order of the fields is D gene, V gene, clone size, J gene, CDR3 protein, CDR3 DNA. The D gene is left open where the match is weak. The size field is filled for only some rows; it gives once, few, many or a size class.

d_gene: -; v_gene: TRBV15; abundance: once; j_gene: TRBJ2-1; CDR3aa: CATSRDFGGAGGFNEQFF; CDR3nt: TGTGCCACCAGCAGAGATTTTGGGGGCGCCGGTGGCTTTAATGAGCAGTTCTTC
d_gene: -; v_gene: TRBV9; abundance: -; j_gene: TRBJ2-5; CDR3aa: CASSAGQNQETQYF; CDR3nt: TGTGCCAGCAGCGCCGGACAGAACCAAGAGACCCAGTACTTC
d_gene: -; v_gene: TRBV11-3; abundance: -; j_gene: TRBJ1-1; CDR3aa: CASSFEGTATEAFF; CDR3nt: TGTGCCAGCAGCTTTGAAGGGACCGCCACTGAAGCTTTCTTT
d_gene: -; v_gene: TRBV5-5; abundance: -; j_gene: TRBJ1-5; CDR3aa: CASSLDWGQRNQPQHF; CDR3nt: TGTGCCAGCAGCTTGGATTGGGGACAACGCAATCAGCCCCAGCATTTT
d_gene: TRBD2; v_gene: TRBV27; abundance: once; j_gene: TRBJ2-3; CDR3aa: CASSLGLAGVGTDTQYF; CDR3nt: TGTGCCAGCAGCCTGGGGCTAGCGGGAGTGGGCACAGATACGCAGTATTTT
d_gene: TRBD1; v_gene: TRBV7-9; abundance: few; j_gene: TRBJ2-7; CDR3aa: CASSLGTGSSYEQYF; CDR3nt: TGTGCCAGCAGCTTAGGGACAGGCAGCTCCTACGAGCAGTACTTC
d_gene: -; v_gene: TRBV2; abundance: -; j_gene: TRBJ2-1; CDR3aa: CASRYPGPLFF; CDR3nt: TGTGCCAGCAGATACCCGGGACCTCTGTTCTTC
d_gene: -; v_gene: TRBV30; abundance: -; j_gene: TRBJ2-2; CDR3aa: CAWGDGRSELFF; CDR3nt: TGTGCCTGGGGGGACGGGAGATCGGAGCTGTTTTTT
d_gene: TRBD1; v_gene: TRBV5-4; abundance: once; j_gene: TRBJ1-1; CDR3aa: CASSNRLMPGQERTTEAFF; CDR3nt: TGTGCCAGCAGCAATCGCCTTATGCCGGGACAGGAACGGACCACTGAAGCTTTCTTT
d_gene: -; v_gene: TRBV7-2; abundance: -; j_gene: TRBJ1-5; CDR3aa: CASSFEQPQHF; CDR3nt: TGTGCCAGCAGCTTTGAACAGCCCCAGCATTTT
d_gene: -; v_gene: TRBV27; abundance: -; j_gene: TRBJ2-1; CDR3aa: CASNAGHPYGEQFF; CDR3nt: TGTGCCAGCAATGCCGGACACCCCTATGGTGAGCAGTTCTTC
d_gene: -; v_gene: TRBV30; abundance: -; j_gene: TRBJ1-2; CDR3aa: CAWSGTANYGYTF; CDR3nt: TGTGCCTGGAGTGGGACAGCTAACTATGGCTACACCTTC
d_gene: -; v_gene: TRBV6-1; abundance: -; j_gene: TRBJ1-2; CDR3aa: CASSDAIGLGGPNYGYTF; CDR3nt: TGTGCCAGCAGTGACGCGATCGGATTGGGGGGGCCTAACTATGGCTACACCTTC
d_gene: -; v_gene: TRBV5-1; abundance: -; j_gene: TRBJ1-4; CDR3aa: CASSPTMFQGRGEKLFF; CDR3nt: TGCGCCAGCAGCCCAACCATGTTCCAGGGGAGAGGTGAAAAACTGTTTTTT
d_gene: -; v_gene: TRBV5-1; abundance: -; j_gene: TRBJ2-7; CDR3aa: CASSLDHTLEEQYF; CDR3nt: TGCGCCAGCAGCTTGGACCACACCCTGGAAGAGCAGTACTTC
d_gene: TRBD1; v_gene: TRBV2; abundance: -; j_gene: TRBJ2-5; CDR3aa: CASSDRTGAETQYF; CDR3nt: TGTGCCAGCAGTGACCGGACAGGGGCGGAGACCCAGTACTTC
d_gene: -; v_gene: TRBV15; abundance: -; j_gene: TRBJ1-1; CDR3aa: CATSTRTGPRNTEAFF; CDR3nt: TGTGCCACCAGCACCAGGACGGGCCCGAGGAACACTGAAGCTTTCTTT
d_gene: -; v_gene: TRBV6-6; abundance: -; j_gene: TRBJ2-1; CDR3aa: CASSTGGLGSDEQFF; CDR3nt: TGTGCCAGCAGTACAGGGGGACTAGGGAGCGATGAGCAGTTCTTC
d_gene: TRBD1; v_gene: TRBV27; abundance: -; j_gene: TRBJ1-2; CDR3aa: CASRLLKPGTGPNYGYTF; CDR3nt: TGTGCCAGCAGACTTCTGAAACCCGGGACAGGCCCTAACTATGGCTACACCTTC
d_gene: -; v_gene: TRBV5-1; abundance: -; j_gene: TRBJ2-3; CDR3aa: CASSLIEGEDTQYF; CDR3nt: TGCGCCAGCAGCCTAATCGAGGGAGAAGATACGCAGTATTTT
d_gene: -; v_gene: TRBV10-1; abundance: -; j_gene: TRBJ2-1; CDR3aa: CASRADIQTGRQFF; CDR3nt: TGCGCCAGCAGAGCTGACATCCAGACAGGTAGGCAGTTCTTC
d_gene: -; v_gene: TRBV19; abundance: -; j_gene: TRBJ2-3; CDR3aa: CASSIEGSLSDTQYF; CDR3nt: TGTGCCAGTAGTATAGAAGGTAGCCTGTCAGATACGCAGTATTTT
d_gene: -; v_gene: TRBV6-1; abundance: -; j_gene: TRBJ1-3; CDR3aa: CASSEQSRGQIF; CDR3nt: TGTGCCAGCAGTGAACAGAGTCGGGGACAAATTTTT
d_gene: -; v_gene: TRBV27; abundance: -; j_gene: TRBJ2-3; CDR3aa: CASSLVGGRADTQYF; CDR3nt: TGTGCCAGCAGTTTGGTCGGGGGCCGCGCAGATACGCAGTATTTT
d_gene: -; v_gene: TRBV5-4; abundance: -; j_gene: TRBJ1-5; CDR3aa: CASSSTPYSNQPQHF; CDR3nt: TGTGCCAGCAGCTCTACCCCCTATAGCAATCAGCCCCAGCATTTT
d_gene: -; v_gene: TRBV6-5; abundance: -; j_gene: TRBJ1-1; CDR3aa: CASRITSGTEAFF; CDR3nt: TGTGCCAGCAGGATCACCTCCGGGACTGAAGCTTTCTTT
d_gene: -; v_gene: TRBV4-1; abundance: -; j_gene: TRBJ1-4; CDR3aa: CASSRAGNEKLFF; CDR3nt: TGCGCCAGCAGCCGGGCGGGTAATGAAAAACTGTTTTTT
d_gene: -; v_gene: TRBV5-1; abundance: -; j_gene: TRBJ1-1; CDR3aa: CASSLEGEWDAEAFF; CDR3nt: TGCGCCAGCAGCTTGGAGGGGGAGTGGGACGCTGAAGCTTTCTTT
d_gene: -; v_gene: TRBV5-4; abundance: -; j_gene: TRBJ2-7; CDR3aa: CASSFFGASYEQYF; CDR3nt: TGTGCCAGCAGTTTCTTTGGCGCCTCCTACGAGCAGTACTTC
d_gene: -; v_gene: TRBV18; abundance: -; j_gene: TRBJ1-1; CDR3aa: CASSRTPVGAEAFF; CDR3nt: TGTGCCAGCTCTCGCACTCCCGTAGGCGCTGAAGCTTTCTTT
d_gene: -; v_gene: TRBV6-6; abundance: -; j_gene: TRBJ1-1; CDR3aa: CASSTTGTIGTEAFF; CDR3nt: TGTGCCAGCAGTACTACCGGGACGATTGGCACTGAAGCTTTCTTT
d_gene: TRBD1; v_gene: TRBV7-8; abundance: -; j_gene: TRBJ1-2; CDR3aa: CASASGPGQGPSF; CDR3nt: TGTGCCAGCGCATCAGGACCGGGACAGGGGCCATCCTTC
d_gene: -; v_gene: TRBV18; abundance: once; j_gene: TRBJ1-1; CDR3aa: CASSPAEGRNTEAFF; CDR3nt: TGTGCCAGCTCACCAGCCGAGGGCCGGAACACTGAAGCTTTCTTT
d_gene: TRBD1; v_gene: TRBV6-5; abundance: -; j_gene: TRBJ1-1; CDR3aa: CASSFWTGAAEAFF; CDR3nt: TGTGCCAGCAGTTTCTGGACAGGCGCGGCCGAAGCTTTCTTT
d_gene: -; v_gene: TRBV5-5; abundance: -; j_gene: TRBJ1-2; CDR3aa: CASSTTLDRAGYTF; CDR3nt: TGTGCCAGCAGCACGACACTTGATCGGGCTGGCTACACCTTC
d_gene: TRBD2; v_gene: TRBV5-1; abundance: -; j_gene: TRBJ2-7; CDR3aa: CASSLEGLVNSYEQYF; CDR3nt: TGCGCCAGCAGCTTGGAGGGACTAGTGAACTCCTACGAGCAGTACTTC
d_gene: TRBD2; v_gene: TRBV7-2; abundance: -; j_gene: TRBJ2-3; CDR3aa: CASSPTLAGGKDTQYF; CDR3nt: TGTGCCAGCAGCCCTACTTTAGCGGGAGGTAAAGATACGCAGTATTTT
d_gene: TRBD2; v_gene: TRBV4-2; abundance: -; j_gene: TRBJ2-3; CDR3aa: CASSQEDYSGRGTDTQYF; CDR3nt: TGTGCCAGCAGCCAAGAGGATTACAGCGGGAGGGGCACAGATACGCAGTATTTT
d_gene: TRBD1; v_gene: TRBV6-6; abundance: -; j_gene: TRBJ2-7; CDR3aa: CASSYSSQGANEQYF; CDR3nt: TGTGCCAGCAGTTACTCGAGTCAGGGGGCTAACGAGCAGTACTTC
d_gene: -; v_gene: TRBV18; abundance: -; j_gene: TRBJ2-3; CDR3aa: CASSPLGSDVDTQYF; CDR3nt: TGTGCCAGCTCTCCCCTCGGGAGTGACGTCGATACGCAGTATTTT
d_gene: TRBD2; v_gene: TRBV6-4; abundance: -; j_gene: TRBJ2-3; CDR3aa: CASRRERASTDTQYF; CDR3nt: TGTGCCAGCAGGCGGGAGCGGGCTAGCACAGATACGCAGTATTTT
d_gene: -; v_gene: TRBV7-3; abundance: -; j_gene: TRBJ2-3; CDR3aa: CASSFLNTDTQYF; CDR3nt: TGTGCCAGCAGCTTCCTCAACACAGATACGCAGTATTTT
d_gene: TRBD1; v_gene: TRBV6-5; abundance: -; j_gene: TRBJ2-1; CDR3aa: CASSQTGDVTNEQFF; CDR3nt: TGTGCCAGCAGTCAGACAGGGGATGTGACCAATGAGCAGTTCTTC
d_gene: -; v_gene: TRBV15; abundance: -; j_gene: TRBJ1-2; CDR3aa: CATSRDRAATNYGYTF; CDR3nt: TGTGCCACCAGCAGAGATCGGGCAGCCACTAACTATGGCTACACCTTC
d_gene: TRBD2; v_gene: TRBV5-4; abundance: -; j_gene: TRBJ2-5; CDR3aa: CASSGGLAGGETQYF; CDR3nt: TGTGCCAGCAGCGGCGGACTAGCGGGAGGAGAGACCCAGTACTTC
d_gene: -; v_gene: TRBV29-1; abundance: -; j_gene: TRBJ1-1; CDR3aa: CSETGSGEAFF; CDR3nt: TGCAGCGAAACCGGGAGCGGCGAAGCTTTCTTT
d_gene: TRBD2; v_gene: TRBV5-1; abundance: once; j_gene: TRBJ2-7; CDR3aa: CASSPGVRTSDGEQYF; CDR3nt: TGCGCCAGCAGCCCGGGGGTCCGGACTAGCGATGGCGAGCAGTACTTC
d_gene: -; v_gene: TRBV15; abundance: -; j_gene: TRBJ1-2; CDR3aa: CATSSPGPFAGYTF; CDR3nt: TGTGCCACCAGCAGCCCAGGACCTTTCGCGGGCTACACCTTC
d_gene: TRBD2; v_gene: TRBV5-1; abundance: -; j_gene: TRBJ2-3; CDR3aa: CASSLGTSNTDTQYF; CDR3nt: TGCGCCAGCAGCCTCGGGACTAGCAACACAGATACGCAGTATTTT
d_gene: -; v_gene: TRBV5-1; abundance: -; j_gene: TRBJ2-5; CDR3aa: CASSLTPPSETQYF; CDR3nt: TGCGCCAGCAGCTTGACCCCACCATCGGAGACCCAGTACTTC
d_gene: -; v_gene: TRBV5-1; abundance: -; j_gene: TRBJ1-2; CDR3aa: CASSLEGSNYGYTF; CDR3nt: TGCGCCAGCAGCTTGGAAGGGAGCAACTATGGCTACACCTTC
d_gene: -; v_gene: TRBV29-1; abundance: -; j_gene: TRBJ2-1; CDR3aa: CSVEEVGSYEQFF; CDR3nt: TGCAGCGTTGAAGAGGTTGGAAGTTATGAGCAGTTCTTC
d_gene: -; v_gene: TRBV5-6; abundance: -; j_gene: TRBJ1-3; CDR3aa: CASRGGGGTIYF; CDR3nt: TGTGCCAGCAGAGGTGGAGGCGGCACCATATATTTT
d_gene: TRBD1; v_gene: TRBV6-1; abundance: once; j_gene: TRBJ2-5; CDR3aa: CASSEAPGQRRETQYF; CDR3nt: TGTGCCAGCAGTGAAGCGCCGGGACAGCGGAGGGAGACCCAGTACTTC
d_gene: -; v_gene: TRBV7-9; abundance: -; j_gene: TRBJ1-1; CDR3aa: CASSYGVTGWAFF; CDR3nt: TGTGCCAGCAGCTACGGAGTAACAGGATGGGCTTTCTTT